The 32 T cell receptor beta chains below come from one sample, sequenced in a study of blood T cell repertoires in COVID-19. Measured with immunoSEQ multiplex PCR; TCRdb has only the in-frame clones, and not every one. The sample holds over 300,000 clones, almost 85% seen once. Sequencing input: peripheral blood. The source of these receptors is a human donor in a cohort sampled during active COVID-19.

J is TRBJ1-1 and V is TRBV12-3 or TRBV12-4; the match to TRBD1 covers 10 bases. This CDR3 is 13 amino acids long. The ends lost 6 bases at V and 7 bases at J; junction bases unmatched: 5. DNA of the CDR3: TGTGCCAGCAGCCTGACAGGGGGCATTGAAGCTTTCTTT. Protein sequence: CASSLTGGIEAFF.

V is TRBV5-3 and J is TRBJ1-4; a possible D gene is TRBD1 (6 bases). TRBV5-3 is sorted into the ORF group, with uncertain function. The CDR3 has 14 residues. The V end lost 7 bases, the J end lost 8 bases, and 18 bases lay between the germline ends. CDR3 DNA sequence: TGTGCCAGACGCCCGGGACATCCCCGCGAAAAACTGTTTTTT. It specifies CARRPGHPREKLFF.

This clone was seen just once. The chain carries TRBV19 and TRBJ1-1, with D possibly matching TRBD1 (6 bases). Looked up from germline, CDR1 is LNHDA and CDR2 is SQIVND (reference sequence). The V end was cut by 2 bases, the J end by 4 bases, with 14 bases between. This CDR3 has 15 amino acids. The CDR3 nucleotides are TGTGCCAGTAGTATATCTACAGGGATTGGCACTGAAGCTTTCTTT. Residues: CASSISTGIGTEAFF.

The genes are TRBV7-8 and TRBJ2-7; D is possibly TRBD1 (6 bases). Between the trimmed V and J ends, which lost 1 base and 0 bases, there was a span of 10 bases. The germline V gene has CDR1 SGHVS and CDR2 FQNEAQ. The CDR3 consists of 15 residues. CDR3: CASSLGPQGSYEQYF. DNA of the CDR3: TGTGCCAGCAGCTTAGGACCACAGGGCTCCTACGAGCAGTACTTC.

The V gene is TRBV2, the J gene TRBJ2-7, with 9 bases lining up with TRBD1. The CDR3 is 14 amino acids. The ends lost 2 bases at V and 3 bases at J; junction bases unmatched: 2. Germline V lookup: CDR1 SNHLY, CDR2 FYNNEI. The CDR3 protein is CASSELGQGYEQYF. For the CDR3, the DNA is TGTGCCAGCAGTGAATTGGGACAGGGCTACGAGCAGTACTTC.

The V gene is TRBV10-1, the J gene TRBJ1-3; TRBD1 is a possible D gene (6 bases). V lost 4 bases to trimming and J lost 4 bases, with 17 bases between them. This CDR3 has 16 residues. Germline values: CDR1 WNHNN, CDR2 SYGVQD (reference sequence). CDR3 sequence: CASSGPTGLLGNTIYF. CDR3 nucleotide sequence: TGCGCCAGCAGTGGGCCTACAGGGTTGTTGGGAAACACCATATATTTT.

This chain links TRBV7-9 with TRBJ2-7; 9 bases are a match to TRBD1. This CDR3 is 14 amino acids long. V was pared by 1 base and J by 7 bases, with 5 bases of the junction left unmatched. Per the germline V gene, CDR1 is SEHNR and CDR2 is FQNEAQ (reference sequence). CDR3 amino acids: CASSLGQGVWEQYF. Here the CDR3 DNA reads TGTGCCAGCAGCTTAGGACAGGGGGTCTGGGAGCAGTACTTC.

The chain uses TRBV7-3 and TRBJ2-4; 8 nucleotides line up with TRBD1. Germline V gene data show CDR1 as SGHTA and CDR2 as FQGTGA. CDR3 size: 15 residues. V lost 4 bases, J lost 7 bases, and 9 bases stayed unmatched. The CDR3 spells CASSSAWGDRNIQYF. CDR3 nucleotides: TGTGCCAGCAGCTCCGCTTGGGGGGACAGGAACATTCAGTACTTC.

Concerning this clone: The identical CDR3 is also encoded by other nucleotide sequences in the sample. The J gene is TRBJ1-1, the V gene TRBV12-5; D ambiguous. In germline, CDR1 is LGHNT, CDR2 FRNRAP. This CDR3 comprises 14 residues. V lost 1 base, J lost 0 bases, and 6 bases lay in between. The CDR3 loop is CASGLDGLNTEAFF. The CDR3 bases are TGTGCTAGTGGTTTGGACGGGTTGAACACTGAAGCTTTCTTT. Based on the CDR3 plus reference TRBV12-5 and TRBJ1-1, the full variable domain is DARVTQTPRHKVTEMGQEVTMRCQPILGHNTVFWYRQTMMQGLELLAYFRNRAPLDDSGMPKDRFSAEMPDATLATLKIQPSEPRDSAVYFCASGLDGLNTEAFFGQGTRLTVV.

The chain couples TRBV5-1 to TRBJ2-7; D is perhaps TRBD2 (5 bases). Germline lookup yields CDR1 SGHRS and CDR2 YFSETQ. The CDR3 totals 14 residues. Trimming pared 0 bases from V and 3 bases from J, leaving 10 bases between. In DNA, the CDR3 is TGCGCCAGCAGCTTGGGGGAGCACGTCTACGAGCAGTACTTC. As protein: CASSLGEHVYEQYF.

V is TRBV3-1 (or the pseudogene TRBV3-2) and J is TRBJ1-5; 10 bases match TRBD1. The V and J ends lost 5 bases and 6 bases, in that order; junction bases with no gene match: 4. CDR3 size: 14 residues. Germline CDR1 and CDR2: LGHDT and YNNKEL (reference sequence). The CDR3 spells CASSARDRGQPQHF. CDR3 nucleotides: TGTGCCAGCAGCGCCCGGGACAGGGGTCAGCCCCAGCATTTT.

The gene calls are TRBV6-1 and TRBJ2-1, with 7 bases aligning to TRBD1. This CDR3 has 13 residues. Germline V lookup: CDR1 MNHNS, CDR2 SASEGT. Unmatched junction bases numbered 3, after V lost 2 bases and J lost 8 bases. In DNA form, the CDR3 reads TGTGCCAGCAGTGAACGACAGGGCGATGAGCAGTTCTTC. It yields the protein CASSERQGDEQFF.

The V gene is TRBV3-1 (or the pseudogene TRBV3-2), the J gene TRBJ2-7; TRBD2 is a possible D gene (5 bases). The CDR3 length is 13 residues. Germline CDR1 reads LGHDT; CDR2 reads YNNKEL (reference sequence). V was cut by 0 bases and J by 2 bases, with 5 bases left in between. Here the CDR3 reads CASSQERAYEQYF. In DNA form, the CDR3 reads TGTGCCAGCAGCCAAGAGAGGGCCTACGAGCAGTACTTC.

J is TRBJ2-7 and V is TRBV9; the D is unclear. CDR1 and CDR2 (germline): SGDLS, YYNGEE. V was cut by 0 bases and J by 4 bases, with 14 bases left in between. The CDR3 totals 15 residues. For the CDR3, the DNA is TGTGCCAGCAGCGTAGATTCATGGAACGGGTACGAGCAGTACTTC. Translation: CASSVDSWNGYEQYF.

The chain uses TRBV14 and TRBJ1-2; no reliable D call. The CDR3 length is 13 residues. Trimming left V 0 bases short and J 4 bases short, with 6 bases between. CDR1 and CDR2 (germline): SGHDN, FVKESK. The CDR3 loop reads CASSQDPSYGYTF. CDR3 nucleotide sequence: TGTGCCAGCAGCCAAGATCCCAGCTATGGCTACACCTTC.

This sequence joins TRBV5-1 and TRBJ1-1; the D is unclear. The germline CDR1 and CDR2 sequences are SGHRS and YFSETQ. The ends were cut back, 0 bases at V and 0 bases at J, with 9 bases in the middle. There are 15 residues in the CDR3. The CDR3 sequence is CASSLVGDMNTEAFF. Here the CDR3 DNA reads TGCGCCAGCAGCTTGGTCGGGGATATGAACACTGAAGCTTTCTTT. Full variable domain (remainder filled in from reference TRBV5-1 and TRBJ1-1): KAGVTQTPRYLIKTRGQQVTLSCSPISGHRSVSWYQQTPGQGLQFLFEYFSETQRNKGNFPGRFSGRQFSNSRSEMNVSTLELGDSALYLCASSLVGDMNTEAFFGQGTRLTVV.

In the case of this clone: The junction shows a germline mismatch at one end, possibly a read error. V and J are TRBV10-3 and TRBJ2-3, with 7 bases lining up with TRBD1. This CDR3 comprises 16 residues. Germline values: CDR1 ENHRY, CDR2 SYGVKD. The CDR3 reads CATKTGTATRTGTQYF. Here the CDR3 DNA reads TGTGCCACAAAAACCGGGACAGCTACAAGGACAGGTACGCAGTATTTT.

The chain is built from TRBV4-1 and TRBJ1-2; 7 nucleotides line up with TRBD1. Germline lookup yields CDR1 MGHRA and CDR2 YSYEKL. CDR3 size: 16 residues. Losses at the gene ends were 2 bases for V and 6 bases for J; bases not matched to a gene: 12. The DNA of the CDR3 is TGCGCCAGCAGCCAAACCCGGACAGGTCTCTTCCATGGCTACACCTTC. Translating gives CASSQTRTGLFHGYTF.

The rearrangement joins TRBV6-5 to TRBJ2-6; the D gene is possibly TRBD1 (5 bases). This CDR3 is built from 15 residues. Germline CDR1 and CDR2: MNHEY and SVGAGI. V shed 8 bases and J shed 2 bases, with 13 bases lying between them. The CDR3 coding sequence is TGTGCCAGCTGGGGTCGCAGGGCTGGGGCCAACGTCCTGACTTTC. Its translation is CASWGRRAGANVLTF.

J is TRBJ2-3 and V is TRBV23-1, with 11 bases lining up with TRBD2. TRBV23-1 is designated an ORF whose function remains uncertain. This CDR3 is 17 amino acids long. The V segment lost 2 bases and the J segment 4 bases; nucleotides outside the gene matches: 8. CDR3 protein: CASSQGNSGGEADTQYF. The CDR3, as DNA: TGCGCCAGCAGTCAAGGGAATAGCGGGGGGGAGGCAGATACGCAGTATTTT.

The V call is TRBV7-9, the J call TRBJ1-6; 9 nucleotides align to TRBD1. The CDR3 is 15 amino acids. Per the germline V gene, CDR1 is SEHNR and CDR2 is FQNEAQ (reference sequence). After removal of 2 bases from V and 7 bases from J, the junction contained 3 bases not matched to a gene. CDR3 amino acids: CASSLLTGGNSPLHF. CDR3 bases: TGTGCCAGCAGCTTACTGACAGGGGGGAATTCACCCCTCCACTTT.

The chain employs TRBV5-1 and TRBJ1-4; D remains ambiguous. V lost 2 bases and J 2 bases, leaving 10 bases between the germline ends. The CDR3 contains 15 residues. Per germline, CDR1 SGHRS and CDR2 YFSETQ. CDR3 DNA: TGCGCCAGCAGCTTCGGGGATAGCACTAATGAAAAACTGTTTTTT. It translates to CASSFGDSTNEKLFF. Looking up the rest from reference TRBV5-1 and TRBJ1-4 gives the full variable domain: KAGVTQTPRYLIKTRGQQVTLSCSPISGHRSVSWYQQTPGQGLQFLFEYFSETQRNKGNFPGRFSGRQFSNSRSEMNVSTLELGDSALYLCASSFGDSTNEKLFFGSGTQLSVL.

CDR3 protein: CASGRDSLAFF. DNA of the CDR3: TGTGCCAGCGGGCGGGACAGCTTGGCTTTCTTT. The chain employs TRBV6-5 and TRBJ1-1, with TRBD1 identical over 7 bases. V lost 8 bases, J lost 11 bases, and 8 bases stayed unmatched. The length of the CDR3 is 11 residues. Per the germline V gene, CDR1 is MNHEY and CDR2 is SVGAGI.

This chain connects TRBV19 to TRBJ1-2, with D uncertain. V was shortened by 7 bases and J by 4 bases, with 13 bases between the two germline ends. Germline V gene lookup returns CDR1 LNHDA and CDR2 SQIVND (reference sequence). This CDR3 has 13 amino acids. The CDR3 DNA reads TGTGCCAGTACCCTATCGATCGGCTATGGCTACACCTTC. This sequence encodes CASTLSIGYGYTF.

The chain employs TRBV11-2 and TRBJ1-1; D is ambiguous. The length of the CDR3 is 12 residues. CDR1 SGHAT and CDR2 FQNNGV come from the germline V gene. With 3 bases removed from V and 8 bases from J, the gap between germline ends came to 10 bases. The CDR3 spells CASSFHRLEAFF. The CDR3 DNA follows: TGTGCCAGCAGCTTTCATAGACTCGAAGCTTTCTTT.

The CDR3 protein is CASSVRGLNTEAFF. DNA of the CDR3: TGTGCCAGCAGTGTCAGGGGTTTGAACACTGAAGCTTTCTTT. The V call is TRBV27, the J call TRBJ1-1; tentative D call: TRBD1 (6 bases). V was trimmed by 5 bases and J by 0 bases, leaving 10 bases between them. Per the germline V gene, CDR1 is MNHEY and CDR2 is SMNVEV (reference sequence). The CDR3 is made up of 14 amino acids.

V usage is TRBV6-5 and J usage is TRBJ2-5, with 10 bases lining up with TRBD1. In germline, CDR1 is MNHEY, CDR2 SVGAGI. V trimming: 6 bases; J trimming: 5 bases; junction bases outside the gene matches: 9. This CDR3 comprises 15 residues. Here the CDR3 reads CASRIDRGRGETQYF. CDR3 DNA sequence: TGTGCCAGCAGAATCGACAGGGGGCGCGGGGAGACCCAGTACTTC.

The chain recombines TRBV4-2 with TRBJ1-2, with D possibly matching TRBD1 (5 bases). V was pared by 3 bases and J by 4 bases, with 15 bases between. The CDR3 contains 15 residues. Per the germline V gene, CDR1 is LGHNA and CDR2 is YNFKEQ. The CDR3 coding sequence is TGTGCCAGCAGCCAGGACGAGCAGGGCGCCTATGGCTACACCTTC. Amino acid sequence: CASSQDEQGAYGYTF.

This chain connects TRBV29-1 to TRBJ2-1; maybe TRBD1 (6 bases). Trimming shortened V by 7 bases and J by 7 bases, and 20 bases separated the two germline ends. Germline assignment: CDR1 SQVTM and CDR2 ANQGSEA. This CDR3 contains 14 residues. DNA for the CDR3: TGCAGCGCCTTGAGACAGGCCGGATGGAATGAGCAGTTCTTC. This codes for CSALRQAGWNEQFF.

This chain uses TRBV7-3 with TRBJ2-2, with D tentatively TRBD2 (6 bases). The CDR3 is 15 amino acids. In germline, CDR1 is SGHTA, CDR2 FQGTGA. Between the trimmed V and J ends, which lost 4 bases and 3 bases, there was a span of 12 bases. The CDR3 reads CASSSGLAHTGELFF. The CDR3 DNA follows: TGTGCCAGCAGCTCCGGGCTAGCGCACACCGGGGAGCTGTTTTTT.

V and J are TRBV5-1 and TRBJ1-4; D unresolved. Germline V gene data show CDR1 as SGHRS and CDR2 as YFSETQ. This CDR3 contains 14 residues. Trimming stripped 3 bases from V and 4 bases from J, with 10 bases between. The chain's CDR3 is CASSSGLGNEKLFF. The DNA of the CDR3 is TGCGCCAGCAGCTCCGGACTCGGTAATGAAAAACTGTTTTTT.

V is TRBV5-1 and J is TRBJ2-2, with 8 bases matching TRBD1. J was trimmed by 7 bases and V by 4 bases; bases with no gene match: 6. CDR1 is SGHRS and CDR2 is YFSETQ in the germline V gene. The CDR3 runs 14 residues. The CDR3 DNA is TGCGCCAGCAGCACCGGACAGGGCGGCGGGGAGCTGTTTTTT. This codes for CASSTGQGGGELFF.